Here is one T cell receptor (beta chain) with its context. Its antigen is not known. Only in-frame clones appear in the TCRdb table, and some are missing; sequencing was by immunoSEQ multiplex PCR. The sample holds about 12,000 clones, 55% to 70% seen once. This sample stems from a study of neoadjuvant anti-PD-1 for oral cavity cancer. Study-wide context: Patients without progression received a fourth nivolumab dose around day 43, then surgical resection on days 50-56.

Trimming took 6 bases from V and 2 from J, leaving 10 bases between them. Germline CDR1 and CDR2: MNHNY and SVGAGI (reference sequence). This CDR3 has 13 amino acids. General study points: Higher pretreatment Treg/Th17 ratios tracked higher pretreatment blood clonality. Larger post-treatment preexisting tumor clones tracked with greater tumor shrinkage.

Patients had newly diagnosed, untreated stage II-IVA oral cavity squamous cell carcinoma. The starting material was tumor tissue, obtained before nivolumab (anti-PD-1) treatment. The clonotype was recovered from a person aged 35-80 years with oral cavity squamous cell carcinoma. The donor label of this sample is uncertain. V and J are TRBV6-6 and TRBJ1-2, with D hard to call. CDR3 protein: CASRDLANYGYTF. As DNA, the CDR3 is TGTGCCAGCAGAGATTTGGCCAACTATGGCTACACCTTC.